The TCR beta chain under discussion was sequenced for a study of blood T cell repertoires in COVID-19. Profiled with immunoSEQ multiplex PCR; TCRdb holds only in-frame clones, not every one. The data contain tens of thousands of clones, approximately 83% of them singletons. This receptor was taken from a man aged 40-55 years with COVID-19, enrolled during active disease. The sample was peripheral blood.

CDR3 DNA: TGTGCCAGCAGTTACCCGAAGGGGGTAGCGGGGGACCCTAGCACAGATACGCAGTATTTT. Amino acid sequence: CASSYPKGVAGDPSTDTQYF. The chain couples TRBV6-2 or TRBV6-3 to TRBJ2-3, with TRBD2 matching over 9 bases. The CDR3 covers 20 residues. The germline CDR1 and CDR2 sequences are MNHEY and SVGEGT. After removal of 2 bases from V and 0 bases from J, the junction contained 15 bases not matched to a gene.